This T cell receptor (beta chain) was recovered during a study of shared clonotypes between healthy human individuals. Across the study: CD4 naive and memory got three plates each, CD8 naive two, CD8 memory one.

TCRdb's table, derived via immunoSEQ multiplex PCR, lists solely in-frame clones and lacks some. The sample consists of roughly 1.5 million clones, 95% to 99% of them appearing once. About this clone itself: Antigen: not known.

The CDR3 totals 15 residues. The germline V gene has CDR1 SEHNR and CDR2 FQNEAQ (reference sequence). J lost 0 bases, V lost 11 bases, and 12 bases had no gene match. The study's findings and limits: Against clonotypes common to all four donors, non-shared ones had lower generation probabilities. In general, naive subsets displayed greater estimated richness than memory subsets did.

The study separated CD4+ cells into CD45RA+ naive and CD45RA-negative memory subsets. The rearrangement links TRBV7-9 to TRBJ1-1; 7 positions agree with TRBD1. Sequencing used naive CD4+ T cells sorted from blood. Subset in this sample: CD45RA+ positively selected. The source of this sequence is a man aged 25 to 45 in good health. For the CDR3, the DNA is TGTGCCGCAAATAGACCGGGACAGTTGAACACTGAAGCTTTCTTT. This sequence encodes CAANRPGQLNTEAFF.